The clone carrying this T cell receptor beta chain appeared a few times. The data are from a study of blood T cell repertoires in COVID-19. Across the study: Researchers got acute and convalescent COVID-19 samples from the United States, Italy and Spain. T cells, B-cell-depleted T cells, or PBMCs supplied cDNA or gDNA.

As handled by the study authors: Nucleated cell number was recorded as an estimate derived from reference gene primer amplification. Data came from immunoSEQ multiplex PCR; TCRdb stores just in-frame clones and leaves some out. Clone size and the V and J calls come from that table; the DNA yielded D and trimming. The sample records approximately 69,000 clones, roughly 80% being singletons. This CDR3 contains 14 residues. CDR1 is MGHDK and CDR2 is SYGVNS in the germline V gene. This clonotype originated in a woman aged 55-69 years with acute or convalescent COVID-19. This chain uses TRBV25-1 with TRBJ2-6; tentative D call: TRBD2 (5 bases). The sample taken for sequencing was peripheral blood. The CDR3 bases are TGTGCTTTTAAGCGGACCTCTGGGGCCAACGTCCTGACTTTC. It yields the protein CAFKRTSGANVLTF.